The next 29 T cell receptor beta chains were all read from a single sample in a study of HIV-infected children after antiretroviral therapy interruption (dated by TCRdb to about 2019). This specimen's treatment or condition label, per the study, means: PENTA 11 planned treatment interruption arm or continuous ART arm. The library relied on 3' RACE. Instrument used: Illumina MiSeq. TCR libraries were built from RNA using a 3' RACE protocol with unique molecular identifiers to correct PCR amplification bias. TCRdb cleaned the public reads at Q25 with fastp, built clones with MiXCR and kept in-frame beta chains. Under each unique CDR3 protein, matching rows form one entry showing the most common genes and DNA. The sample table contains some 90,000 distinct CDR3 sequences; only one count was recorded for under 8% of them. The ten largest clones capture about 1.1% of the sample. This material consisted of CD45RA+ CD4+ T cells from PBMCs, pooled from several time points, taken from a donor given antiretroviral therapy, either interrupted or continuous. Explained via the paper, the cell subset or site label denotes: naive CD4+ CD45RA+ CD45RO- T cells. All receptors derive from a pool of human donors with HIV.

The chain joins TRBV20-1 to TRBJ2-7; D call uncertain. The CDR3 spans 13 residues. Trimming cost V 5 bases and J 0 bases, with 11 bases left between them. Germline CDR1 and CDR2: DFQATT and SNEGSKA (reference sequence). The CDR3 loop reads CSAFLGVSYEQYF. The DNA for the CDR3 is TGCAGTGCTTTTTTGGGTGTCTCCTACGAGCAGTACTTC.

This clonotype was detected a few times. The chain carries TRBV10-1 and TRBJ2-2, with D unresolved. V gave up 2 bases and J gave up 1 base, with 11 bases separating them. The V gene's germline CDR1 is WNHNN and CDR2 SYGVQD (reference sequence). The CDR3 is 16 residues long. In nucleotides, the CDR3 is TGCGCCAGCAGTGAGATTCGGGCAGTGAACACCGGGGAGCTGTTTTTT. It translates to CASSEIRAVNTGELFF.

V is TRBV6-1 and J is TRBJ1-5, with a tentative D call TRBD1 (5 bases). CDR3 length: 14 residues. V gave up 2 bases and J gave up 4 bases, with 9 bases separating them. Germline V gene data show CDR1 as MNHNS and CDR2 as SASEGT. CDR3: CASSERQGNQPQHF. The CDR3 DNA is TGTGCCAGCAGTGAAAGGCAGGGTAATCAGCCCCAGCATTTT.

V usage is TRBV24-1 and J usage is TRBJ2-3; no firm D call. CDR3 length: 17 amino acids. V lost 0 bases and J 3 bases, leaving 15 bases between the germline ends. Looked up from germline, CDR1 is KGHDR and CDR2 is SFDVKD. This CDR3 is CATSDLSGFAGTDTQYF. CDR3 DNA: TGTGCCACCAGTGATTTGTCGGGCTTCGCAGGAACAGATACGCAGTATTTT.

The rearrangement joins TRBV7-9 to TRBJ2-1; no clear D. The CDR3 runs to 13 residues. Trimming took 5 bases from V and 4 from J, leaving 9 bases between them. Germline-derived CDR1 and CDR2 are SEHNR and FQNEAQ (reference sequence). This chain's CDR3 is CASSLQQYNEQFF. The CDR3 bases are TGTGCCAGCAGCCTACAGCAGTACAATGAGCAGTTCTTC.

This clonotype was counted at least ten times. The chain employs TRBV12-3 or TRBV12-4 and TRBJ2-7; possibly TRBD1 or TRBD2 for D (5 bases each). Between the trimmed V and J ends, which lost 2 bases and 8 bases, there was a span of 10 bases. This CDR3 contains 12 residues. The CDR3 spells CASSLSPGQQYF. The CDR3 DNA is TGTGCCAGCAGTTTATCCCCGGGACAGCAGTACTTC.

The chain links TRBV6-1 to TRBJ1-2; D unresolved. This CDR3 is 10 amino acids long. Trimming cost V 6 bases and J 7 bases, with 6 bases left between them. From germline, CDR1 is MNHNS and CDR2 SASEGT. In DNA form, the CDR3 reads TGTGCCAGCAGCGAAATTGGCTACACCTTC. This sequence encodes CASSEIGYTF.

This clonotype appeared a few times. CDR3 amino acids: CASSALGHSNQPQHF. CDR3 nucleotides: TGTGCCAGTAGTGCCCTGGGGCATAGCAATCAGCCCCAGCATTTT. V gene TRBV19 combines with J gene TRBJ1-5, with D perhaps matching TRBD1 (5 bases). The germline CDR1 and CDR2 sequences are LNHDA and SQIVND (reference sequence). Trimming took 5 bases from V and 0 from J, leaving 11 bases between them. This CDR3 has 15 residues.

The chain carries TRBV28 and TRBJ2-1; TRBD1 agrees at 8 bases. The CDR3 consists of 15 residues. V shed 2 bases, J shed 8 bases, and the junction held 8 bases outside the gene matches. CDR1 is MDHEN and CDR2 is SYDVKM in the germline V gene. CDR3 nucleotide sequence: TGTGCCAGCAGTTTAATATCAGGGGGCAGAGATGAGCAGTTCTTC. Amino acid sequence: CASSLISGGRDEQFF. Full variable domain (missing parts from reference TRBV28 and TRBJ2-1): DVKVTQSSRYLVKRTGEKVFLECVQDMDHENMFWYRQDPGLGLRLIYFSYDVKMKEKGDIPEGYSVSREKKERFSLILESASTNQTSMYLCASSLISGGRDEQFFGPGTRLTVL.

The rearrangement uses TRBV11-3 and TRBJ2-5; 12 positions agree with TRBD2. This CDR3 is built from 18 residues. Germline V gene data show CDR1 as SGHNT and CDR2 as YENEEA. Germline trimming cut 1 base from V and 5 bases from J; bases unmatched to any gene: 11. The CDR3 nucleotides are TGTGCCAGCAGCTTAGGTCAACTAGCGGGGGGACCGACCGAGACCCAGTACTTC. Protein sequence: CASSLGQLAGGPTETQYF.

This clonotype has just a few counts. V is TRBV9 and J is TRBJ2-7, with 8 nucleotides matching TRBD1. Germline CDR1 is SGDLS and CDR2 is YYNGEE. The CDR3 sequence is 15 residues long. V was clipped by 0 bases and J by 2 bases; unmatched bases: 4. For the CDR3, the DNA is TGTGCCAGCAGCGTAGGAGACAGGGGCCCCTACGAGCAGTACTTC. This translates into CASSVGDRGPYEQYF.

Ten or more counts support this clonotype. J is TRBJ1-2 and V is TRBV7-2; D unresolved. CDR3 length: 13 residues. CDR1 and CDR2 (germline): SGHTA, FQGNSA. V shed 2 bases and J shed 6 bases, with 10 bases lying between them. CDR3: CASSLSPGDGYTF. DNA of the CDR3: TGTGCCAGCAGCTTATCCCCGGGCGATGGCTACACCTTC. The full variable domain, in which reference TRBV7-2 and TRBJ1-2 provide the parts outside the CDR3, is GAGVSQSPSNKVTEKGKDVELRCDPISGHTALYWYRQSLGQGLEFLIYFQGNSAPDKSGLPSDRFSAERTGGSVSTLTIQRTQQEDSAVYLCASSLSPGDGYTFGSGTRLTVV.

This clonotype was observed a few times. This chain uses TRBV10-2 with TRBJ2-7, with 7 positions matching TRBD1. J gave up 2 bases and V 7 bases, and 8 bases lay outside the gene matches. This CDR3 has 14 amino acids. In germline, CDR1 is WSHSY, CDR2 SAAADI. DNA of the CDR3: TGCGCCAGCACGACCCAGGGGGACGCCTACGAGCAGTACTTC. Its protein is CASTTQGDAYEQYF.

This clonotype was found a few times. The gene calls are TRBV6-1 and TRBJ2-3, with 11 bases matching TRBD2. The V and J ends lost 2 bases and 2 bases, in that order; junction bases with no gene match: 15. Germline CDR1 is MNHNS and CDR2 is SASEGT. CDR3 size: 20 residues. The CDR3 region has the DNA TGTGCCAGCAGTGAAACCGGGACAGCCGGACTAGCGGGTGTCACAGATACGCAGTATTTT. Translation: CASSETGTAGLAGVTDTQYF.

This clonotype was counted ten times or more. The chain links TRBV4-1 to TRBJ2-1; 8 nucleotides agree with TRBD2. After removal of 0 bases from V and 3 bases from J, the junction contained 7 bases not matched to a gene. The CDR3 has 17 amino acids. CDR1 is MGHRA, CDR2 YSYEKL, per germline. The CDR3 is CASSQDRSSGFYNEQFF. CDR3 sequence (DNA): TGCGCCAGCAGCCAAGATCGGTCTAGCGGGTTCTACAATGAGCAGTTCTTC.

Only a few counts were recorded for this clonotype. The rearrangement uses TRBV12-3 or TRBV12-4 and TRBJ1-1, with D unclear. Trimming pared 3 bases from V and 0 bases from J, leaving 11 bases between. CDR3 length: 15 amino acids. The CDR3 sequence: CASSLYVFMNTEAFF. Written as DNA, the CDR3 is TGTGCCAGCAGTTTGTACGTATTCATGAACACTGAAGCTTTCTTT.

This clonotype was counted at least ten times. V usage is TRBV6-6 and J usage is TRBJ2-5; 9 positions match TRBD1. V lost 6 bases and J lost 2; bases outside the gene matches: 1. The CDR3 covers 13 residues. Germline V gives CDR1 MNHNY, CDR2 SVGAGI (reference sequence). The CDR3 sequence: CASSGQGQETQYF. The CDR3 nucleotides are TGTGCCAGCAGCGGACAGGGGCAAGAGACCCAGTACTTC.

This clonotype was found many times. This rearrangement joins TRBV7-2 to TRBJ2-3, with D possibly being TRBD2 (5 bases). With 2 bases removed from V and 11 bases from J, the gap between germline ends came to 23 bases. There are 16 residues in the CDR3. Per the germline V gene, CDR1 is SGHTA and CDR2 is FQGNSA. CDR3: CASSLIGVDRAVRQYF. CDR3 sequence (DNA): TGTGCCAGCAGCTTAATCGGGGTGGACCGGGCGGTACGGCAGTATTTT.

In its sample, this clonotype was seen a few times. This sequence joins TRBV10-3 and TRBJ2-7; TRBD1 matches at 9 bases. Germline CDR1 is ENHRY and CDR2 is SYGVKD. CDR3 length: 14 amino acids. The V gene end was trimmed by 9 bases and the J gene end by 5 bases; junction bases not matched to a gene: 11. The chain's CDR3 is CAITTGTGFDEQYF. CDR3 nucleotides: TGTGCCATTACAACTGGGACAGGGTTCGACGAGCAGTACTTC.

This clonotype was counted ten times or more. Here the CDR3 DNA reads TGTGCTAGTGGTGCCGACAGGGGAATGAACACTGAAGCTTTCTTT. Translated: CASGADRGMNTEAFF. The chain has TRBV12-5 and TRBJ1-1; 8 bases align to TRBD1. Germline V lookup: CDR1 LGHNT, CDR2 FRNRAP. The CDR3 is made up of 15 amino acids. V shed 5 bases, J shed 0 bases, and the junction held 5 bases outside the gene matches. The complete variable domain, with remaining parts taken from reference TRBV12-5 and TRBJ1-1, reads DARVTQTPRHKVTEMGQEVTMRCQPILGHNTVFWYRQTMMQGLELLAYFRNRAPLDDSGMPKDRFSAEMPDATLATLKIQPSEPRDSAVYFCASGADRGMNTEAFFGQGTRLTVV.

The chain has TRBV19 and TRBJ2-2; D remains unclear. Trimming stripped 0 bases from V and 4 bases from J, with 3 bases between. This CDR3 is built from 13 residues. The germline gives CDR1 LNHDA, CDR2 SQIVND (reference sequence). The CDR3 coding sequence is TGTGCCAGTAGTATAGAAGGCACCGGGGAGCTGTTTTTT. It encodes CASSIEGTGELFF.

The rearrangement joins TRBV7-9 to TRBJ2-5; D is perhaps TRBD1 or TRBD2 (5 bases each). CDR3 length equals 17 residues. Germline values: CDR1 SEHNR, CDR2 FQNEAQ (reference sequence). Trimming removed 1 base from V and 1 base from J, with 16 bases in between. CDR3 protein: CASSLGASEGFQETQYF. The CDR3 nucleotides read TGTGCCAGCAGCTTAGGGGCCTCTGAGGGGTTCCAAGAGACCCAGTACTTC.

This clonotype was seen ten or more times. CDR3 sequence (DNA): TGTGCCAGTAGTATATGGGGAGGAAACACTGAAGCTTTCTTT. As protein: CASSIWGGNTEAFF. J is TRBJ1-1 and V is TRBV19; D not resolved. Trimming cost V 2 bases and J 2 bases, with 9 bases left between them. The germline V gene has CDR1 LNHDA and CDR2 SQIVND (reference sequence). The CDR3 loop spans 14 amino acids. Looking up the rest from reference TRBV19 and TRBJ1-1 gives the full variable domain: DGGITQSPKYLFRKEGQNVTLSCEQNLNHDAMYWYRQDPGQGLRLIYYSQIVNDFQKGDIAEGYSVSREKKESFPLTVTSAQKNPTAFYLCASSIWGGNTEAFFGQGTRLTVV.

This clonotype was seen at least ten times. This rearrangement joins TRBV12-3 or TRBV12-4 to TRBJ1-2, with D unclear. This CDR3 is 11 amino acids long. V was clipped by 5 bases and J by 2 bases, with 3 bases between them. The CDR3 DNA sequence: TGTGCCAGCAGTAAAAACTATGGCTACACCTTC. It is translated as CASSKNYGYTF.

This clonotype has at least ten counts. V is TRBV10-3 and J is TRBJ1-4; 7 nucleotides agree with TRBD1. The CDR3 is 14 residues long. CDR1 is ENHRY, CDR2 SYGVKD, per germline. With 7 bases clipped from V and 6 bases from J, the junction kept 8 bases outside the gene matches. The CDR3 reads CAIKGTGTDEKLFF. The CDR3 DNA sequence: TGTGCCATCAAAGGGACCGGGACAGATGAAAAACTGTTTTTT.

The chain recombines TRBV29-1 with TRBJ2-4, with 8 bases identical to TRBD2. The CDR3 has 12 residues. V shed 4 bases and J 7 bases; nucleotides not matched to a gene: 3. Germline values: CDR1 SQVTM, CDR2 ANQGSEA. The CDR3 is CSVGGLDNIQYF. In nucleotides, the CDR3 is TGCAGCGTTGGGGGACTAGACAACATTCAGTACTTC.

J is TRBJ2-7 and V is TRBV5-1; D remains ambiguous. This CDR3 has 15 amino acids. Germline CDR1 is SGHRS and CDR2 is YFSETQ. Trimming took off 4 bases at V and 7 bases at J, with 21 bases between the two ends. The CDR3 DNA follows: TGCGCCAGCAGCCGAAACACCCCTCTGTACCTAGAGCAGTACTTC. Residues: CASSRNTPLYLEQYF.

This clonotype has ten or more counts. CDR3 nucleotide sequence: TGTGCCAGCAGTTTGTCGCCTGAAGCTTTCTTT. Its protein product is CASSLSPEAFF. The chain couples TRBV12-3 or TRBV12-4 to TRBJ1-1; unclear D gene. CDR3 length: 11 amino acids. V lost 3 bases, J lost 6 bases, and 5 bases lay in between.

The table lists this clonotype with many counts. The chain is built from TRBV5-6 and TRBJ2-7, with TRBD1 matching 9 bases. V trimming: 5 bases; J trimming: 5 bases; junction bases outside the gene matches: 14. This CDR3 spans 16 amino acids. Germline V gene sequence: CDR1 SGHDT, CDR2 YYEEEE. The CDR3 loop is CASSRGTGTGNNEQYF. Written as DNA, the CDR3 is TGTGCCAGCAGTAGAGGAACCGGGACAGGGAACAACGAGCAGTACTTC.